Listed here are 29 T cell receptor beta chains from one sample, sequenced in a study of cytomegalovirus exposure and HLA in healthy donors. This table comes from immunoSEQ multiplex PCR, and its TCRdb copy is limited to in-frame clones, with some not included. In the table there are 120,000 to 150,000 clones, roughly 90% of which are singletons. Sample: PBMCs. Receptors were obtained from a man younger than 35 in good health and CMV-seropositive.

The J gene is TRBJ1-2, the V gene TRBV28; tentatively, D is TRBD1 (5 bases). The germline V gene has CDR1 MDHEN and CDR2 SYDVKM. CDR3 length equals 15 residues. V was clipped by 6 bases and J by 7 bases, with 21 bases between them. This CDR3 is CASSLGGTAGFGYTF. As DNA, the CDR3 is TGTGCCAGCAGCCTAGGAGGGACCGCGGGCTTTGGCTACACCTTC.

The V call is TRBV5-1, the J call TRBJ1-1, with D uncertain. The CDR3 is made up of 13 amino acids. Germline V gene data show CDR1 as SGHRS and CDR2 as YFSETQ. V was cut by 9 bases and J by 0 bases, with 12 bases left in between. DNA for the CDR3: TGCGCCACCGCGCCCCTCATGAACACTGAAGCTTTCTTT. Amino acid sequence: CATAPLMNTEAFF.

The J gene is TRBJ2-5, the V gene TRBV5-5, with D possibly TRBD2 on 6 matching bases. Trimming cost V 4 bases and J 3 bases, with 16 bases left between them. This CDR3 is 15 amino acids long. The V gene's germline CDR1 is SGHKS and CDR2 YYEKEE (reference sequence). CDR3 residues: CASSRRVGDEETQYF. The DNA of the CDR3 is TGTGCCAGCAGCCGGAGGGTGGGGGATGAAGAGACCCAGTACTTC.

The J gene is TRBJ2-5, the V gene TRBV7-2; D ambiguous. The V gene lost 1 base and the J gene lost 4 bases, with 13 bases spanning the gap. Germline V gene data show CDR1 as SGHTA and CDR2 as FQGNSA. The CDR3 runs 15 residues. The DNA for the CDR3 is TGTGCCAGCAGCTTAGTCTACGCGGCTCGAGAGACCCAGTACTTC. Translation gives CASSLVYAARETQYF.

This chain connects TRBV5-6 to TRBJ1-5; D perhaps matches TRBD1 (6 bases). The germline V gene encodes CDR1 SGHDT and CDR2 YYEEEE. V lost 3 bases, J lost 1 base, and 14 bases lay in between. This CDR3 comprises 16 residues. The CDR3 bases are TGTGCCAGCAGCTGGGGAGGGGGGCGAAGCAATCAGCCCCAGCATTTT. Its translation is CASSWGGGRSNQPQHF. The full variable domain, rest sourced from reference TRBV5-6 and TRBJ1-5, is DAGVTQSPTHLIKTRGQQVTLRCSPKSGHDTVSWYQQALGQGPQFIFQYYEEEERQRGNFPDRFSGHQFPNYSSELNVNALLLGDSALYLCASSWGGGRSNQPQHFGDGTRLSIL.

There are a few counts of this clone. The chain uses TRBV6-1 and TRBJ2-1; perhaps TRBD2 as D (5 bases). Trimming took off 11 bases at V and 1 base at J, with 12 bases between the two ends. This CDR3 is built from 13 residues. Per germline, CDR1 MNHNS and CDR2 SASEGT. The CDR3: CAAGIASYNEQFF. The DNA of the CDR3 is TGTGCCGCCGGCATAGCGTCCTACAATGAGCAGTTCTTC.

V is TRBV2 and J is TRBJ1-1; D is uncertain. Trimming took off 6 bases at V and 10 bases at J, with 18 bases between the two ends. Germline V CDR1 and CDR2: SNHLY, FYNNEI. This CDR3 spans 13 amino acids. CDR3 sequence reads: CASSEDLPRGAFF. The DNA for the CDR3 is TGTGCCAGCAGCGAGGACCTACCCCGGGGAGCTTTCTTT.

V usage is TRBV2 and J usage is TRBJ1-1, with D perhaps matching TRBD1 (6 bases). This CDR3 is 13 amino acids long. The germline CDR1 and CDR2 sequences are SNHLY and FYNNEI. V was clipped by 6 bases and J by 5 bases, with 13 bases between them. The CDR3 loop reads CASRTGKGTEAFF. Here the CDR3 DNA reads TGTGCCAGCAGAACAGGGAAAGGAACTGAAGCTTTCTTT.

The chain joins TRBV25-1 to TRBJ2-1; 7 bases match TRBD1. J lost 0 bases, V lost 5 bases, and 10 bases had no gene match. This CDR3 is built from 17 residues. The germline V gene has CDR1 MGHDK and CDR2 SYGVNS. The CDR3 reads CASSKTQTGSSYNEQFF. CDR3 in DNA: TGTGCCAGCAGTAAAACCCAGACAGGGAGCTCCTACAATGAGCAGTTCTTC. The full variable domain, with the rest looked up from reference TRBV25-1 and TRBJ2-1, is EADIYQTPRYLVIGTGKKITLECSQTMGHDKMYWYQQDPGMELHLIHYSYGVNSTEKGDLSSESTVSRIRTEHFPLTLESARPSHTSQYLCASSKTQTGSSYNEQFFGPGTRLTVL.

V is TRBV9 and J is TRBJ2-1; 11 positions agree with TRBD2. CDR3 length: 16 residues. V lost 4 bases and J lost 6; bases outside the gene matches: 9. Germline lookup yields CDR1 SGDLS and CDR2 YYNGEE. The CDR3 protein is CASSPLAGASINEQFF. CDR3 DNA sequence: TGTGCCAGCAGCCCACTAGCGGGGGCCTCCATCAATGAGCAGTTCTTC.

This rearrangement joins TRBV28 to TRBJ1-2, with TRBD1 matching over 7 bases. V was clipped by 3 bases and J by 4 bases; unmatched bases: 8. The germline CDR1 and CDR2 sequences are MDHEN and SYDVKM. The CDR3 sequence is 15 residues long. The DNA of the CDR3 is TGTGCCAGCAGTTTTGCGACAGGGTTAGGCTATGGCTACACCTTC. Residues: CASSFATGLGYGYTF.

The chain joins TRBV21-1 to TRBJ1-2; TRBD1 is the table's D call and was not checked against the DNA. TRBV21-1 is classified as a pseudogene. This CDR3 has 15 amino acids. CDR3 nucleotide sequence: TGTGCCAGCACGGCGACAGGGATTATGAACTATGGCTACACCTTC. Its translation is CASTATGIMNYGYTF.

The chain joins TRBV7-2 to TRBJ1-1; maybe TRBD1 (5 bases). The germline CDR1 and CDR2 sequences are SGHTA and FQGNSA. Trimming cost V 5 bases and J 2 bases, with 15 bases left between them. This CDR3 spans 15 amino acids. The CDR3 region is CASSNSRQGNTEAFF. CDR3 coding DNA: TGTGCCAGCAGCAATTCCCGCCAGGGTAACACTGAAGCTTTCTTT.

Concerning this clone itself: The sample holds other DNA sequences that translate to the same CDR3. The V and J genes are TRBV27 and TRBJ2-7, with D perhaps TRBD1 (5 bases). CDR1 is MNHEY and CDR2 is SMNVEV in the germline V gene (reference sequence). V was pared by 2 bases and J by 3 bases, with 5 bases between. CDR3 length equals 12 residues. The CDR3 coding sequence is TGTGCCAGCAGTTTAAGGGGCTACGAGCAGTACTTC. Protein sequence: CASSLRGYEQYF.

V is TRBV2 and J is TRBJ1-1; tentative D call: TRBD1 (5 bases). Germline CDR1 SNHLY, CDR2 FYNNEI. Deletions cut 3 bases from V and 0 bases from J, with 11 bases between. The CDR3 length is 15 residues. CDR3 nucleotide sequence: TGTGCCAGCAGTGACAGGGCTCTAATGAACACTGAAGCTTTCTTT. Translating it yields CASSDRALMNTEAFF.

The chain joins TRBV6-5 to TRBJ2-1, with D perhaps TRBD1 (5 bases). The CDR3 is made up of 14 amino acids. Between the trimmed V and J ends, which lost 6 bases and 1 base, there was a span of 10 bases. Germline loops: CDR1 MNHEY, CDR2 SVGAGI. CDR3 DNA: TGTGCCAGCAGCCCAGACAGTTCCTACAATGAGCAGTTCTTC. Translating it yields CASSPDSSYNEQFF.

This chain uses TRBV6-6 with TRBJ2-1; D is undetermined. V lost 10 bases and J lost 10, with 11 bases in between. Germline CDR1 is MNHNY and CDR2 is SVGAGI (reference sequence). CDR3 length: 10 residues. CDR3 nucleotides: TGTGCCATCCGTGTATCCGAGCAGTTCTTC. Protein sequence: CAIRVSEQFF.

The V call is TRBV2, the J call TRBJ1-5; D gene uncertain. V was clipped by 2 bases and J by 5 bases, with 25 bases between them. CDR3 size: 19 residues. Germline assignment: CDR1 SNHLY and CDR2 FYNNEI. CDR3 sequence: CASSETHSQHGKNDQPQHF. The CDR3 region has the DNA TGTGCCAGCAGTGAAACCCACTCCCAACACGGGAAGAATGATCAGCCCCAGCATTTT.

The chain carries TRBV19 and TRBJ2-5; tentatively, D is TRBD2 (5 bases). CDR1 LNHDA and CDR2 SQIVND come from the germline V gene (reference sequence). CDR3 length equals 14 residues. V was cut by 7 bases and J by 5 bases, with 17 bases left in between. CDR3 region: CASKWSLADETQYF. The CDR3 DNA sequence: TGTGCCAGTAAGTGGAGCCTAGCCGACGAGACCCAGTACTTC.

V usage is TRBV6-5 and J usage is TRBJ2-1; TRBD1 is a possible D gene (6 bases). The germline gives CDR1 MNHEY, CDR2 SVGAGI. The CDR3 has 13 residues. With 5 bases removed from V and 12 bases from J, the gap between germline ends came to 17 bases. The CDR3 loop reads CASSPQGWVGQFF. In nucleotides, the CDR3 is TGTGCCAGCAGTCCTCAGGGGTGGGTTGGGCAGTTCTTC.

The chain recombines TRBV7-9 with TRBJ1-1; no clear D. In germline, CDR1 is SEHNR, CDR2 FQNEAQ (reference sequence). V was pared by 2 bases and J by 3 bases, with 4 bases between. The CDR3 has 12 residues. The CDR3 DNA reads TGTGCCAGCAGCTTATCTGACACTGAAGCTTTCTTT. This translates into CASSLSDTEAFF.

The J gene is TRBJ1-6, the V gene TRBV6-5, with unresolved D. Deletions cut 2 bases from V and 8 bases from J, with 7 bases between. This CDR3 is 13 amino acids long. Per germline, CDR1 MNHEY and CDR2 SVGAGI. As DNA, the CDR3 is TGTGCCAGCAGTTACGGGAGGGATTCACCCCTCCACTTT. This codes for CASSYGRDSPLHF.

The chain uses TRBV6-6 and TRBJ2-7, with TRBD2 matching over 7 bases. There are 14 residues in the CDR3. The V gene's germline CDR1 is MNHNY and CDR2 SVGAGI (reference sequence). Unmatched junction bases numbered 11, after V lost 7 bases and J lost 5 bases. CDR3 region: CASTLGGSRDEQYF. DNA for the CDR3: TGTGCCAGCACTCTGGGGGGGTCTCGAGACGAGCAGTACTTC.

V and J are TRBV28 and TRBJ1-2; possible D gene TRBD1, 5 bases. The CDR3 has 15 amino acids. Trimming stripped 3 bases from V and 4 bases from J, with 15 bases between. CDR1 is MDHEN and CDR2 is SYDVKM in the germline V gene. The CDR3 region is CASSLRAGGIYGYTF. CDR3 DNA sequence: TGTGCCAGCAGTTTGAGGGCCGGGGGTATCTATGGCTACACCTTC.

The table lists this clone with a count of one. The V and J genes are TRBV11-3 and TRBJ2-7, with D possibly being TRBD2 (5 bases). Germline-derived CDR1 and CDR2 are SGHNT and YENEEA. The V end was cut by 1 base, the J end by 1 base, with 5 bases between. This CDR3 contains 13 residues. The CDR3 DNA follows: TGTGCCAGCAGCTTAGGGGAGTCCTACGAGCAGTACTTC. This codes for CASSLGESYEQYF.

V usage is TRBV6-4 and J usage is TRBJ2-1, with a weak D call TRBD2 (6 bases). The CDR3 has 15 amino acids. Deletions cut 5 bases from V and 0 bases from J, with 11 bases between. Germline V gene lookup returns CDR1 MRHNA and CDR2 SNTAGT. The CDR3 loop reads CASSSGGASYNEQFF. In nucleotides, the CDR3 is TGTGCCAGCAGTTCTGGAGGGGCCTCCTACAATGAGCAGTTCTTC.

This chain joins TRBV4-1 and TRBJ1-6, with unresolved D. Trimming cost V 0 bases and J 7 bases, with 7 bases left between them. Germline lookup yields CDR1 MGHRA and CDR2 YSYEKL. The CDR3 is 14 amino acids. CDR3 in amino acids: CASSQDGSNSPLHF. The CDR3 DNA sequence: TGCGCCAGCAGCCAAGATGGTAGCAATTCACCCCTCCACTTT.

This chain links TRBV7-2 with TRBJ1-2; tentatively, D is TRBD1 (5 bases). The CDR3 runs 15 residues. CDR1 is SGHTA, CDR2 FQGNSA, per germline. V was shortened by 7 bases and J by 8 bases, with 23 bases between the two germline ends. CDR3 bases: TGTGCCAGCAACCAAATTATCTCAGGGTCGAGAGGCTACACCTTC. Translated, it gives CASNQIISGSRGYTF. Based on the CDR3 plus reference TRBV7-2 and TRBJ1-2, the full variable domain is GAGVSQSPSNKVTEKGKDVELRCDPISGHTALYWYRQSLGQGLEFLIYFQGNSAPDKSGLPSDRFSAERTGGSVSTLTIQRTQQEDSAVYLCASNQIISGSRGYTFGSGTRLTVV.

The CDR3 protein is CASTNQGSTEAFF. DNA for the CDR3: TGTGCCAGCACTAACCAGGGGAGCACTGAAGCTTTCTTT. The chain links TRBV6-1 to TRBJ1-1, with a possible D match to TRBD1 (6 bases). V was trimmed by 7 bases and J by 4 bases, leaving 13 bases between them. There are 13 residues in the CDR3. CDR1 is MNHNS and CDR2 is SASEGT in the germline V gene.